One sample yielded the 20 T cell receptor beta chains listed below, sequenced in a study of blood T cell repertoires in COVID-19. Sequenced by immunoSEQ multiplex PCR; TCRdb stores in-frame clones only, minus some. The sample includes around 200,000 clones, just under 90% of them seen just once. Sequencing was carried out using PBMCs or T cells enriched from blood (not recorded which). These receptors all come from a man aged 25-45 years who had recovered from COVID-19.

The genes are TRBV28 and TRBJ2-7, with D possibly TRBD2 on 6 matching bases. The V gene lost 5 bases and the J gene lost 3 bases, with 14 bases spanning the gap. Germline CDR1 is MDHEN and CDR2 is SYDVKM. CDR3 length equals 14 residues. Here the CDR3 DNA reads TGTGCCAGCAGTGGAAGTAGCGGAATCTACGAGCAGTACTTC. It is translated as CASSGSSGIYEQYF.

This clone was counted once. The genes are TRBV5-1 and TRBJ2-7; tentatively, D is TRBD2 (5 bases). This CDR3 is 15 amino acids long. Germline-derived CDR1 and CDR2 are SGHRS and YFSETQ. V was shortened by 0 bases and J by 6 bases, with 16 bases between the two germline ends. The CDR3: CASSLATTGGREQYF. DNA for the CDR3: TGCGCCAGCAGCTTGGCGACTACCGGTGGGCGCGAGCAGTACTTC. Supplemented by reference TRBV5-1 and TRBJ2-7, the full variable domain reads KAGVTQTPRYLIKTRGQQVTLSCSPISGHRSVSWYQQTPGQGLQFLFEYFSETQRNKGNFPGRFSGRQFSNSRSEMNVSTLELGDSALYLCASSLATTGGREQYFGPGTRLTVT.

J is TRBJ1-2 and V is TRBV10-2; weak D call: TRBD1 (6 bases). CDR3 size: 15 residues. CDR1 WSHSY and CDR2 SAAADI come from the germline V gene. The V and J ends lost 4 bases and 5 bases respectively, with 17 bases between them. The CDR3 sequence is CASSVDSQKPYGYTF. The CDR3 coding sequence is TGCGCCAGCAGTGTGGACAGCCAAAAACCTTATGGCTACACCTTC.

The chain employs TRBV6-5 and TRBJ1-1; the match to TRBD1 covers 8 bases. The ends lost 9 bases at V and 4 bases at J; junction bases unmatched: 4. CDR1 and CDR2 from the germline V gene are MNHEY and SVGAGI. This CDR3 spans 12 amino acids. In DNA, the CDR3 is TGTGCCAGTGCCAGGGGGCTCACTGAAGCTTTCTTT. This translates into CASARGLTEAFF.

V gene TRBV6-5 combines with J gene TRBJ1-2, with D uncertain. The CDR3 has 13 residues. The germline V and J ends were trimmed by 6 bases and 5 bases, with 13 bases remaining between them. Germline V gene data show CDR1 as MNHEY and CDR2 as SVGAGI. The chain's CDR3 is CASRRGMSYGYTF. As DNA, the CDR3 is TGTGCCAGCAGACGCGGGATGTCATATGGCTACACCTTC.

The V and J genes are TRBV9 and TRBJ2-2, with TRBD1 as a possible D gene (6 bases). The germline V gene has CDR1 SGDLS and CDR2 YYNGEE. V dropped 0 bases and J dropped 5 bases, with 14 bases sitting between them. The CDR3 sequence is 16 residues long. The CDR3 nucleotides read TGTGCCAGCAGCGTAGCTGGGGGCCGAGGGACCGGGGAGCTGTTTTTT. It is translated as CASSVAGGRGTGELFF. Filled out from reference TRBV9 and TRBJ2-2, the complete variable domain reads DSGVTQTPKHLITATGQRVTLRCSPRSGDLSVYWYQQSLDQGLQFLIQYYNGEERAKGNILERFSAQQFPDLHSELNLSSLELGDSALYFCASSVAGGRGTGELFFGEGSRLTVL.

The chain carries TRBV24-1 and TRBJ2-5, with no clear D. Trimming removed 1 base at V and 7 bases at J, with 6 bases between. Looked up from germline, CDR1 is KGHDR and CDR2 is SFDVKD. This CDR3 region has 12 residues. This chain's CDR3 is CATSDFLRTQYF. In DNA, the CDR3 is TGTGCCACCAGTGATTTTTTGCGGACCCAGTACTTC.

The chain links TRBV4-1 to TRBJ2-6; D possibly corresponds to TRBD1 (5 bases). CDR1 is MGHRA, CDR2 YSYEKL, per germline. V was clipped by 3 bases and J by 0 bases, with 18 bases between them. The CDR3 runs 19 residues. CDR3 nucleotides: TGCGCCAGCAGCCATGAACGCCATAGACAGAGCTCTGGGGCCAACGTCCTGACTTTC. Translated, it gives CASSHERHRQSSGANVLTF.

This chain uses TRBV6-5 with TRBJ2-7; 7 bases agree with TRBD1. This CDR3 is 14 amino acids long. The germline gives CDR1 MNHEY, CDR2 SVGAGI. V lost 4 bases to trimming and J lost 3 bases; unmatched junction nucleotides: 6. The CDR3 loop reads CASSSGGLGYEQYF. CDR3 DNA sequence: TGTGCCAGCAGTTCAGGGGGTCTTGGCTACGAGCAGTACTTC.

This clone was recorded a few times. The same CDR3 can be traced to other DNA sequences in this sample. The chain uses TRBV9 and TRBJ2-7; 9 bases line up with TRBD1. J lost 2 bases, V lost 0 bases, and 3 bases had no gene match. The germline V gene encodes CDR1 SGDLS and CDR2 YYNGEE. This CDR3 contains 15 residues. CDR3 nucleotides: TGTGCCAGCAGCGTAGGACAGGGGGGAACCTACGAGCAGTACTTC. Translation gives CASSVGQGGTYEQYF.

This chain uses TRBV19 with TRBJ2-1, with TRBD2 matching over 14 bases. Germline assignment: CDR1 LNHDA and CDR2 SQIVND (reference sequence). The CDR3 extends over 17 amino acids. The junction had 8 bases not matched to a gene; V was cut back by 5 bases and J by 5 bases. The CDR3: CASSGRGLAGVDNEQFF. As DNA, the CDR3 is TGTGCCAGTAGTGGGAGGGGACTAGCGGGGGTAGACAATGAGCAGTTCTTC.

This rearrangement joins TRBV25-1 to TRBJ2-1, with a possible D match to TRBD1 (6 bases). V lost 3 bases, J lost 2 bases, and 14 bases lay in between. The CDR3 is made up of 16 amino acids. The germline V gene has CDR1 MGHDK and CDR2 SYGVNS. Written as DNA, the CDR3 is TGTGCCAGCAGTGAGGAAAGGACAGTTACCTACAATGAGCAGTTCTTC. Amino acids: CASSEERTVTYNEQFF.

The gene calls are TRBV6-6 and TRBJ2-7; D is unclear. The germline gives CDR1 MNHNY, CDR2 SVGAGI (reference sequence). The CDR3 spans 11 residues. V lost 6 bases, J lost 4 bases, and 7 bases lay in between. The CDR3 reads CASSPRYEQYF. The CDR3 nucleotides read TGTGCCAGCAGCCCGCGATACGAGCAGTACTTC.

The chain is built from TRBV21-1 and TRBJ1-1; the D call in the table, TRBD1, was not verified against the DNA. TRBV21-1 is designated a pseudogene. CDR3 size: 14 residues. The CDR3 bases are TGTGCCAGCAGCAAAGCCGGGACAGGGGACGAAGCTTTCTTT. Encoded protein: CASSKAGTGDEAFF.

The V call is TRBV24-1, the J call TRBJ2-2; TRBD2 matches at 9 bases. Per germline, CDR1 KGHDR and CDR2 SFDVKD. Trimming removed 3 bases from V and 2 bases from J; junction bases left unmatched: 3. The CDR3 length is 16 residues. In nucleotides, the CDR3 is TGTGCCACCAGTGATCCGACTAGCGGTAACACCGGGGAGCTGTTTTTT. Translating it yields CATSDPTSGNTGELFF.

The chain links TRBV18 to TRBJ2-1; tentatively, D is TRBD2 (6 bases). Germline-derived CDR1 and CDR2 are KGHSH and LQKENI. The V end was cut by 3 bases, the J end by 9 bases, with 18 bases between. The CDR3 is 15 amino acids. The chain's CDR3 is CASSPYGTPPREQFF. CDR3 in DNA: TGTGCCAGCTCACCCTACGGGACTCCGCCTCGTGAGCAGTTCTTC.

The chain links TRBV27 to TRBJ1-6; D may be TRBD1 (6 bases). Deletions cut 3 bases from V and 3 bases from J, with 9 bases between. The V gene's germline CDR1 is MNHEY and CDR2 SMNVEV (reference sequence). The length of the CDR3 is 15 residues. As DNA, the CDR3 is TGTGCCAGCAGTTTGGGCAGGGGCTATAATTCACCCCTCCACTTT. The encoded protein is CASSLGRGYNSPLHF.

The chain carries TRBV11-2 and TRBJ2-1; 8 bases agree with TRBD2. Germline trimming cut 2 bases from V and 1 base from J; bases unmatched to any gene: 1. Per germline, CDR1 SGHAT and CDR2 FQNNGV. The CDR3 covers 15 residues. This chain's CDR3 is CASSLSSGSYNEQFF. Written as DNA, the CDR3 is TGTGCCAGCAGCTTATCTAGCGGGTCCTACAATGAGCAGTTCTTC.

This rearrangement joins TRBV5-6 to TRBJ1-1; tentatively, D is TRBD1 (6 bases). V lost 9 bases, J lost 1 base, and 13 bases lay in between. CDR3 length: 13 amino acids. Germline V CDR1 and CDR2: SGHDT, YYEEEE. CDR3 in DNA: TGTGCCACCAGACAGGATAAGAACACTGAAGCTTTCTTT. This gives the protein CATRQDKNTEAFF.

This rearrangement joins TRBV28 to TRBJ1-6; 8 nucleotides align to TRBD1. From germline, CDR1 is MDHEN and CDR2 SYDVKM. J gave up 9 bases and V 3 bases, and 4 bases lay outside the gene matches. The CDR3 has 14 amino acids. This chain's CDR3 is CASSFGTGGSPLHF. As DNA, the CDR3 is TGTGCCAGCAGTTTCGGGACAGGCGGTTCACCCCTCCACTTT.